The clone carrying this T cell receptor beta chain was counted ten times or more. Its antigen is not identified. TCRdb recomputed calls from the 5' RACE reads with MiXCR, one row per CDR3 protein. Of 35,000 or so distinct CDR3 sequences in the sample, approximately 5.9% are singletons; the top ten hold 12%. The sample originates from a study of CD8 T cells in ankylosing spondylitis. Study-level points and caveats: Both synovial fluid and blood in reactive arthritis had previously been reported to carry some motif variants. Peripheral blood held disease-linked clones only at relatively low frequency, and these were CD8+. Among TCR beta sequences, a motif of roughly 8 highly homologous variants appeared characteristic of ankylosing spondylitis blood.

The germline gives CDR1 ENHRY, CDR2 SYGVKD. V dropped 0 bases and J dropped 7 bases, with 16 bases sitting between them. CDR3 length: 15 residues. Sequences were obtained from blood, either unsorted or a sorted T cell fraction (not recorded which). The clonotype comes from a male donor with ankylosing spondylitis or in good health (not recorded which). This chain links TRBV10-3 with TRBJ2-7; possible D gene TRBD1, 6 bases. CDR3 region: CAISESGTLRWEQYF. The CDR3 DNA reads TGTGCCATCAGTGAGTCCGGGACATTGAGGTGGGAGCAGTACTTC.